This T cell receptor beta chain was sequenced for a study of blood T cell repertoires in COVID-19. Original handling: Amplification from reference gene primers served as the basis for estimated nucleated cell counts. TCRdb's table, derived via immunoSEQ multiplex PCR, lists solely in-frame clones and lacks some. That table furnishes V, J and clone size, whereas the DNA furnished D and trimming. The sample holds more than 300,000 clones, about 82% seen once. CDR1 is SGDLS and CDR2 is YYNGEE in the germline V gene. CDR3 length equals 13 residues. The ends lost 4 bases at V and 6 bases at J; junction bases unmatched: 4.

The sample was peripheral blood. This rearrangement joins TRBV9 to TRBJ1-2, with 9 bases identical to TRBD1. This TCR derives from a woman aged 45-59 years with acute or convalescent COVID-19. The CDR3 nucleotides are TGTGCCAGCAGCCTCCGGGACAGGGATGGCTACACCTTC. Translation gives CASSLRDRDGYTF. The full variable domain, rest sourced from reference TRBV9 and TRBJ1-2, is DSGVTQTPKHLITATGQRVTLRCSPRSGDLSVYWYQQSLDQGLQFLIQYYNGEERAKGNILERFSAQQFPDLHSELNLSSLELGDSALYFCASSLRDRDGYTFGSGTRLTVV.